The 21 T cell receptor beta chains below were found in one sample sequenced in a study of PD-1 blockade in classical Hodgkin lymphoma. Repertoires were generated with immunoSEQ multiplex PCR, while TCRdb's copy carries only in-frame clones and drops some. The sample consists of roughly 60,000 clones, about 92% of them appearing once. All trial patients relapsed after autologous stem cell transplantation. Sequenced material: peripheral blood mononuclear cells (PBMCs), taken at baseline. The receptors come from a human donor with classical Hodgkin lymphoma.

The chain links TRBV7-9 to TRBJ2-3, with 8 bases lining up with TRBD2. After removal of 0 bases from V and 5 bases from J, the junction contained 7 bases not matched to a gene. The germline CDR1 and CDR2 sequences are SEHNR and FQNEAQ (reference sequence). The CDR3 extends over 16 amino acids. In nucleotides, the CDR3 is TGTGCCAGCAGCTTAGCGCTCCGGGAGGGAGGAGATACGCAGTATTTT. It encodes CASSLALREGGDTQYF.

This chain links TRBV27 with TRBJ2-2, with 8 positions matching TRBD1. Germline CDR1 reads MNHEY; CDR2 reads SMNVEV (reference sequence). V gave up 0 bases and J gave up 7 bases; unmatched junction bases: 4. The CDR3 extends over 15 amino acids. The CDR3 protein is CASSLSPGGHGELFF. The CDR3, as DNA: TGTGCCAGCAGTTTATCTCCAGGGGGCCACGGGGAGCTGTTTTTT.

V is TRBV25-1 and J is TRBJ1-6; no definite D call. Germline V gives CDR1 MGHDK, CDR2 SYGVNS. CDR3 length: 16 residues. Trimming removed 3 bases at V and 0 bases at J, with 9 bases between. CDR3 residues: CASSEPTGSYNSPLHF. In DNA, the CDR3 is TGTGCCAGCAGTGAGCCGACGGGCTCCTATAATTCACCCCTCCACTTT.

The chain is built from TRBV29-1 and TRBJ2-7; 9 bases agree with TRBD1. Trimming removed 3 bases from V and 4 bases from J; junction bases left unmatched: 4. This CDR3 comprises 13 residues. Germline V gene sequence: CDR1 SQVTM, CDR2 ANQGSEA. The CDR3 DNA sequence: TGCAGCGTTGATGACAGGGGGACATACGAGCAGTACTTC. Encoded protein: CSVDDRGTYEQYF.

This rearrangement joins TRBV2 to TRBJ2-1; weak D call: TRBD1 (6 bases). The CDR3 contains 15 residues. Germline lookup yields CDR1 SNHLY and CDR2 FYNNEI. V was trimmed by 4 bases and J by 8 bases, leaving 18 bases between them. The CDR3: CASSVGQGRWDEQFF. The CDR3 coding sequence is TGTGCCAGCAGTGTCGGGCAGGGGAGATGGGATGAGCAGTTCTTC.

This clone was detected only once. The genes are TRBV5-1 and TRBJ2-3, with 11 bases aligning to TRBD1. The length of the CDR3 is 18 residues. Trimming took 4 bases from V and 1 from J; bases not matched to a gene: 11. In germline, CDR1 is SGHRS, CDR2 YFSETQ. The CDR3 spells CASSDPDRGHRRTDTQYF. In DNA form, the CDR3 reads TGCGCCAGCAGCGACCCGGACAGGGGGCATAGACGCACAGATACGCAGTATTTT.

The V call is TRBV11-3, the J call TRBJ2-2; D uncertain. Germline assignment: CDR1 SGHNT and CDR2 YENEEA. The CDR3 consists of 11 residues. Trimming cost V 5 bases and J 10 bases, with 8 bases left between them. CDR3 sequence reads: CASSISEELFF. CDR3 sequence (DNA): TGTGCCAGCAGCATCAGTGAGGAGCTGTTTTTT.

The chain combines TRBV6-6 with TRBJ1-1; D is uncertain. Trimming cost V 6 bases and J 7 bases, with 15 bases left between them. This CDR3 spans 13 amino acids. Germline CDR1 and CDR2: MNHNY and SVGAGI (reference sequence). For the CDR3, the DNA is TGTGCCAGCAGCTCCCGGGTAAATGGTGAAGCTTTCTTT. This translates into CASSSRVNGEAFF.

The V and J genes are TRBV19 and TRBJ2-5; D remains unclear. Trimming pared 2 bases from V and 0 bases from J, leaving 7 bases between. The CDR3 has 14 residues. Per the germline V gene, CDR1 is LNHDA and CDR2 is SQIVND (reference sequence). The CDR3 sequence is CASSISRDQETQYF. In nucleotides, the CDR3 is TGTGCCAGTAGTATATCTAGGGACCAAGAGACCCAGTACTTC.

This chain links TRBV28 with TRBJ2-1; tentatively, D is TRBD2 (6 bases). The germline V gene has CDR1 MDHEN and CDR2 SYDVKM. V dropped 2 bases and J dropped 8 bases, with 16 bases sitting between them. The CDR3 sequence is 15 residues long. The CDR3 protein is CASSLIQGGLYEQFF. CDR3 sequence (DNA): TGTGCCAGCAGTTTAATCCAGGGAGGCCTCTATGAGCAGTTCTTC.

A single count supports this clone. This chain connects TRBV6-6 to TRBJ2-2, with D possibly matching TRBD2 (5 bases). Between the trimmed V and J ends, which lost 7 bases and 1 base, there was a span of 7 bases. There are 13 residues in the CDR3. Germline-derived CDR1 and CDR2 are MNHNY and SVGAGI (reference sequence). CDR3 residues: CASMAGNTGELFF. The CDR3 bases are TGTGCCAGCATGGCGGGGAACACCGGGGAGCTGTTTTTT.

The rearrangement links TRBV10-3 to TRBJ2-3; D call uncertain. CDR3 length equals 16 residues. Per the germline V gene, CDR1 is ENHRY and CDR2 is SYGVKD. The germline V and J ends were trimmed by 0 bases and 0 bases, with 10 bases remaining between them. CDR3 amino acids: CAISESTPDSTDTQYF. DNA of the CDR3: TGTGCCATCAGTGAGTCGACGCCCGATAGCACAGATACGCAGTATTTT.

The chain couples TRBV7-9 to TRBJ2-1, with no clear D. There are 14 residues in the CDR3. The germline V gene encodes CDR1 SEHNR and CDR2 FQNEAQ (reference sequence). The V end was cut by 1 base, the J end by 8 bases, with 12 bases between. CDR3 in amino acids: CASSLGSAADEQFF. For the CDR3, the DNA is TGTGCCAGCAGCTTAGGTTCCGCCGCTGATGAGCAGTTCTTC.

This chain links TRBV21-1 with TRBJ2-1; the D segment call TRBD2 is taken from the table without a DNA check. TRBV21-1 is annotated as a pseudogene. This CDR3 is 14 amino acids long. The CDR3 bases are TGTGCCAGCACTCTGGGCGGGAGGAGTAATGAGCAGTTCTTC. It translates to CASTLGGRSNEQFF.

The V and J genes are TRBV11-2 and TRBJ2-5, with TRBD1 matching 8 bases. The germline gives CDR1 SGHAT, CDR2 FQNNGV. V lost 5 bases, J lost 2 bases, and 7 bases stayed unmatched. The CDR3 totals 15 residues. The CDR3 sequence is CASSPGQAMQETQYF. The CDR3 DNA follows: TGTGCCAGCAGCCCGGGACAGGCGATGCAAGAGACCCAGTACTTC.

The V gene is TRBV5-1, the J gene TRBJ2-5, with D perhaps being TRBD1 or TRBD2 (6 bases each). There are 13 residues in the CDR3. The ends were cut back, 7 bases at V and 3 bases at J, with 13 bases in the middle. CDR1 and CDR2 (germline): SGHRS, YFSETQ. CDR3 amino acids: CASAKGGKETQYF. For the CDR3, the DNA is TGCGCCAGCGCCAAGGGGGGAAAAGAGACCCAGTACTTC.

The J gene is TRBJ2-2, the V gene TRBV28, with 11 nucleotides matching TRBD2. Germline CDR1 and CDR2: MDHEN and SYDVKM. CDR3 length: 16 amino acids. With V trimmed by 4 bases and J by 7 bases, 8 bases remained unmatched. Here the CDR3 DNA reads TGTGCCAGCAGTTCCTCTAGCGGGAGGTTCGGCGGGGAGCTGTTTTTT. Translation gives CASSSSSGRFGGELFF.

Here the CDR3 reads CASSQTGTSYNEQFF. The DNA for the CDR3 is TGTGCCAGCAGCCAGACAGGGACGTCCTACAATGAGCAGTTCTTC. The gene calls are TRBV7-4 and TRBJ2-1, with TRBD1 matching over 7 bases. The junction had 5 bases not matched to a gene; V was cut back by 5 bases and J by 1 base. The germline CDR1 and CDR2 sequences are SGHVT and SQSDAQ. This CDR3 is 15 amino acids long.

CDR3 sequence (DNA): TGTGCCAGCAGTGAATGGCAGGGGAGCAATCAGCCCCAGCATTTT. It codes for CASSEWQGSNQPQHF. The chain employs TRBV2 and TRBJ1-5, with D possibly matching TRBD1 (6 bases). The V end lost 2 bases, the J end lost 1 base, and 9 bases lay between the germline ends. Germline CDR1 reads SNHLY; CDR2 reads FYNNEI. The CDR3 covers 15 residues.

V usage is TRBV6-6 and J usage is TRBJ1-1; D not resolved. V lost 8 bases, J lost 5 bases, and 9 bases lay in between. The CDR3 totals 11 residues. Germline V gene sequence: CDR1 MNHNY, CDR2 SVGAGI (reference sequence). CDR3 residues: CASCGSTEAFF. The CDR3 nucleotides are TGTGCCAGCTGCGGTTCAACTGAAGCTTTCTTT.

The CDR3 region is CASSVEPGGNTEAFF. The CDR3 nucleotides read TGTGCCAGCAGCGTAGAGCCAGGAGGGAACACTGAAGCTTTCTTT. This rearrangement joins TRBV9 to TRBJ1-1; D gene ambiguous. Germline CDR1 is SGDLS and CDR2 is YYNGEE. Deletions cut 0 bases from V and 1 base from J, with 10 bases between. The CDR3 runs 15 residues.